This TCR beta chain appears in the sequencing data of a study of identifying expanded T cells in peripheral blood. Findings and limits, study-wide: Approximately two-week clone count variance significantly increased as total template count grew. About 1.3 clones differed between technical replicates, versus about 17 and 20 over time.

With regard to this clone: Its antigen is unidentified.

Measured with immunoSEQ multiplex PCR; TCRdb has only the in-frame clones, and not every one. The table records some 120,000 clones, roughly 80% of them present only once. The germline V and J ends were trimmed by 3 bases and 2 bases, with 10 bases remaining between them. Germline V gene sequence: CDR1 SGDLS, CDR2 YYNGEE. CDR3 length equals 14 residues. During the collection period, no donor immune events like infections were recorded. The clonotype comes from a person aged 18 to 75 in good health. This rearrangement joins TRBV9 to TRBJ2-3; D possibly corresponds to TRBD1 (5 bases). Sequenced: blood. The CDR3: CASSGGLITDTQYF. CDR3 coding DNA: TGTGCCAGCAGCGGGGGCCTCATCACAGATACGCAGTATTTT.